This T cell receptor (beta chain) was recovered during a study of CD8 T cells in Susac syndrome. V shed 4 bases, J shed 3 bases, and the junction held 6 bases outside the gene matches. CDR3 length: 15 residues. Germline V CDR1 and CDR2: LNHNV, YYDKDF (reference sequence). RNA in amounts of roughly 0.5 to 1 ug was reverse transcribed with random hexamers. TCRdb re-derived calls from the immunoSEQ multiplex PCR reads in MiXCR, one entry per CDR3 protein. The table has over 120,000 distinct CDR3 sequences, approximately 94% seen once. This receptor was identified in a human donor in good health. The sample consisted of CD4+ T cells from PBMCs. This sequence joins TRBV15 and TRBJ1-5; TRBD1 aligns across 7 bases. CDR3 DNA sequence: TGTGCCACCAGCAAGACAGGGCCTACCAATCAGCCCCAGCATTTT. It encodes CATSKTGPTNQPQHF.